The entry below describes one T cell receptor beta chain. Original data processing: Nucleated cell counts were estimated from reference gene primer amplification. Measured with immunoSEQ multiplex PCR; TCRdb has only the in-frame clones, and not every one. V, J and clone size reflect that table, while D and trimming were determined from the DNA. The repertoire includes 95,000 to 150,000 clones, around 79% of them detected once, and over 2% sits in the top ten. With 4 bases clipped from V and 6 bases from J, the junction kept 4 bases outside the gene matches. Per the germline V gene, CDR1 is LGHNA and CDR2 is YSLEER. The CDR3 has 13 residues. The data stem from a study of blood T cell repertoires in COVID-19. For the study at large: The samples span acute and convalescent COVID-19 from the United States, Italy and Spain. Sources were T cells, B-cell-depleted T cells, or PBMCs; the material itself was cDNA or gDNA.

The chain joins TRBV4-3 to TRBJ1-1, with 8 bases aligning to TRBD1. Sequences were obtained from peripheral blood. The origin of this receptor is a man between 65 and 85 years old with acute or convalescent COVID-19. Written as DNA, the CDR3 is TGCGCCAGCAGCCGCAGGACAGGGTCTGAAGCTTTCTTT. Its translation is CASSRRTGSEAFF.